This T cell receptor (beta chain) was recovered during a study of T cells in Graves' hyperthyroidism and ophthalmopathy. Study-wide findings and caveats: In the blood, most expanded thyroid clonotypes above 0.001 appeared as well.

From RNA transcripts, TCR beta CDR3 regions were amplified. HTBI primers were the set used in a first-round RT-PCR of the TCR CDR3. TCRdb reanalysed the multiplex PCR reads using MiXCR and keeps one entry per CDR3 protein. The top ten hold 7% to 7.5% of the sample, which has hundreds of thousands of distinct CDR3 sequences, nearly 45% seen once. This clonotype has a count of ten or more. Its cognate antigen is unknown. Trimming cost V 1 base and J 2 bases; bases outside gene matches: 5. The CDR3 runs to 16 residues. The chain is built from TRBV12-3 or TRBV12-4 and TRBJ1-5; 7 nucleotides match TRBD1. The sequencing sample was made of peripheral blood or thyroid tissue (not recorded which). This receptor was taken from an adult man with Graves' disease, either hyperthyroidism or ophthalmopathy (not recorded which). The CDR3 here is CASSLVQGRRNQPQHF. DNA of the CDR3: TGTGCCAGCAGTTTAGTACAGGGGAGACGCAATCAGCCCCAGCATTTT.